This T cell receptor (beta chain) stems from a study of T cell responses to AZD1222 COVID-19 vaccine. The repertoire was sequenced with immunoSEQ multiplex PCR; TCRdb's copy has only in-frame clones and lacks some. The profile shows around 150,000 clones, about nine tenths of them singletons. Germline V CDR1 and CDR2: SGHDT, YYEEEE. V trimming: 4 bases; J trimming: 6 bases; junction bases outside the gene matches: 9. The CDR3 totals 14 residues. The sequencing used peripheral blood, collected on day 0 of AZD1222 vaccination. The sequence was collected from an adult in good health. This rearrangement joins TRBV5-6 to TRBJ1-1; 7 nucleotides align to TRBD1. The chain's CDR3 is CASSDRVALAEAFF. The DNA for the CDR3 is TGTGCCAGCAGCGACAGGGTAGCGTTGGCTGAAGCTTTCTTT.